This T cell receptor beta chain stems from a study of blood T cells in healthy people across ages. Study observations and caveats: Observed TCR beta diversity per million T cells went down as age went up. This fall followed a roughly linear course with age.

It was approximately 10 milliliters of peripheral blood that were drawn from each donor. J gave up 0 bases and V 5 bases, and 6 bases lay outside the gene matches. The CDR3 runs 16 residues. The second PCR ran 7 to 11 cycles with a sample-barcoded 5' primer and J-beta primers. Every sample gave at least 3 million paired-end reads containing CDR3. TCRdb re-derived calls from the 5' RACE reads in MiXCR, one entry per CDR3 protein. In the table there are about 1.8 million distinct CDR3 sequences, roughly 50% of which are singletons. With respect to this clonotype: The antigen is undetermined.

Sequences were obtained from blood. The TCR was taken from a middle-aged woman in good health. The chain has TRBV12-3 or TRBV12-4 and TRBJ1-2; 10 bases match TRBD1. The CDR3 DNA follows: TGTGCCAGCAGTCCGGGACAGGGGAGAGCTAACTATGGCTACACCTTC. Translation gives CASSPGQGRANYGYTF.